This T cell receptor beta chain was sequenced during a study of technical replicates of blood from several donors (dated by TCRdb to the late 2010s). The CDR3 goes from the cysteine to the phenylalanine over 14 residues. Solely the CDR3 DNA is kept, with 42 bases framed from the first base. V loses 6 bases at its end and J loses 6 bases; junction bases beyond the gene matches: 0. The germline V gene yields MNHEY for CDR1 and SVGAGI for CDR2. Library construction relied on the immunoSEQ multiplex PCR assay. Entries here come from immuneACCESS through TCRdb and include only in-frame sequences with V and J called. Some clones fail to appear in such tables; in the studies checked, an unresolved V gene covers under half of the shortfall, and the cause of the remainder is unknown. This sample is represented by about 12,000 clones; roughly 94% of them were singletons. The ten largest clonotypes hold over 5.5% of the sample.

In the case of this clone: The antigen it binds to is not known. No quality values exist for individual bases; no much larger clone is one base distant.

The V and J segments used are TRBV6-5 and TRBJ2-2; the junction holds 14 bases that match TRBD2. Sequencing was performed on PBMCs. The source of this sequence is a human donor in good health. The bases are TGTGCCAGCAGGGGACTAGCGGGAGCCGGGGAGCTGTTTTTT. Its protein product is CASRGLAGAGELFF.